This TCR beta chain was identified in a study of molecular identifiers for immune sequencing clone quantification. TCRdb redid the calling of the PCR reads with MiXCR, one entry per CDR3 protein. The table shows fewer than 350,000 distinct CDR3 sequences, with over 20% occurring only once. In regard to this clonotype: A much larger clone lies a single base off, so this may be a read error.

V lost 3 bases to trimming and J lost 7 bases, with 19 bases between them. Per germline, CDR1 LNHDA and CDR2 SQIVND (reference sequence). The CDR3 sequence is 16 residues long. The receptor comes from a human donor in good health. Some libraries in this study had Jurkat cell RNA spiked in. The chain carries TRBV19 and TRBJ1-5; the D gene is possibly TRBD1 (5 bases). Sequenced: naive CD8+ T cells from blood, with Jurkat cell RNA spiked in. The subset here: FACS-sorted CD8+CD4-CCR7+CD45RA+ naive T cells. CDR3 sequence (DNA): TGTGCCAGTAGTATGGGCATTAGGGGAAGCGGCCAGCCCCAGCATTTT. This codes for CASSMGIRGSGQPQHF.